The entry below describes one T cell receptor (beta chain). Antigen specificity is unknown. Unmatched junction bases numbered 8, after V lost 5 bases and J lost 5 bases. Germline V CDR1 and CDR2: MNHEY, SVGAGI. This CDR3 contains 15 residues. The entry originates in a study of T cells in localized non-small cell lung cancer. The study, taken as a whole, reports: Higher blood T cell density tracked longer overall survival. A median of roughly 50 of the top 100 tumor clones appeared in adjacent lung, which was paired and uninvolved.

The method was immunoSEQ multiplex PCR; TCRdb's version includes in-frame clones alone and lacks a portion of them. The sample lists some 64,000 clones, 85% to 90% occurring once. Source: peripheral blood, taken before any cancer treatment. The V call is TRBV6-5, the J call TRBJ1-4, with 7 bases that match TRBD1. This clonotype was sampled from a woman aged 35-75 years with stage I lung adenocarcinoma. The CDR3: CASSAGDSSNEKLFF. The CDR3 nucleotides are TGTGCCAGCAGTGCGGGGGACAGCTCGAATGAAAAACTGTTTTTT.